Listed below are T cell receptor beta chains from one sample, sequenced in a study of shared clonotypes between healthy human individuals. The table came from immunoSEQ multiplex PCR; TCRdb's copy has only in-frame clones and leaves some out. The sample records 650,000 to 750,000 clones, about 78% being singletons. Sequencing input: memory CD4+ T cells sorted from blood. The receptor set was obtained from a young woman in good health. Each CDR3 is given with its conserved first and last residue. The order of the fields is clone size, V gene, J gene, D gene, CDR3 DNA, CDR3 protein. D genes are given only for firm matches. The size field is filled for only some rows; it gives once, few, many or a size class.

size: .
V: TRBV29-1
J: TRBJ1-2
D: TRBD1
DNA: TGCAGCGTTCGAACCGGGACAGACTACGATGGCTACACCTTC
CDR3: CSVRTGTDYDGYTF

size: .
V: TRBV11-2
J: TRBJ2-3
D: .
DNA: TGTGCCAGCAGCTTAGATGGGCTAGCAGGGGCCACAGATACGCAGTATTTT
CDR3: CASSLDGLAGATDTQYF

size: .
V: TRBV10-1
J: TRBJ2-3
D: .
DNA: TGCGCCAGCAGTGAGTCGGGACTTCAGACGCAGTATTTT
CDR3: CASSESGLQTQYF

size: .
V: TRBV6-5
J: TRBJ2-7
D: .
DNA: TGTGCCAGCAGACTCGGACTCGAGCAGTACTTC
CDR3: CASRLGLEQYF

size: .
V: TRBV4-1
J: TRBJ2-7
D: .
DNA: TGCGCCAGCAGCCCCGCCGAAAGGGCCGCGTACGAGCAGTACTTC
CDR3: CASSPAERAAYEQYF

size: many
V: TRBV2
J: TRBJ2-5
D: TRBD2
DNA: TGTGCCAGCAGTGCCTTAGCGGGAGGAAAGGAGACCCAGTACTTC
CDR3: CASSALAGGKETQYF

size: few
V: TRBV7-6
J: TRBJ1-3
D: .
DNA: TGTGCCAGCAGCCAAACAGGGAGCTCTGGAAACACCATATATTTT
CDR3: CASSQTGSSGNTIYF

size: .
V: TRBV28
J: TRBJ1-5
D: .
DNA: TGTGCCAGCAGTTTTACCCTGAGGGGCAATCAGCCCCAGCATTTT
CDR3: CASSFTLRGNQPQHF

size: .
V: TRBV27
J: TRBJ1-2
D: .
DNA: TGTGCCAGCAGTTTGGTTTCCACAGGGACTTATGGCTACACCTTC
CDR3: CASSLVSTGTYGYTF

size: once
V: TRBV29-1
J: TRBJ2-3
D: .
DNA: TGCAGCGTTGCTGAGGGCACAGATACGCAGTATTTT
CDR3: CSVAEGTDTQYF

size: once
V: TRBV10-2
J: TRBJ2-5
D: .
DNA: TGCGCCAGCAGGGACGATCCTCGAGAGACCCAGTACTTC
CDR3: CASRDDPRETQYF

size: .
V: TRBV28
J: TRBJ2-7
D: TRBD2
DNA: TGTGCCAGCAGTTTAACCCTAGCGGGAAACTACGAGCAGTACTTC
CDR3: CASSLTLAGNYEQYF

size: .
V: TRBV29-1
J: TRBJ2-1
D: .
DNA: TGCAGCGTTCGGGGGGCATCCTACAATGAGCAGTTCTTC
CDR3: CSVRGASYNEQFF

size: few
V: TRBV29-1
J: TRBJ2-7
D: .
DNA: TGCAGCGTTGCGGAGTTCTCCTACGAGCAGTACTTC
CDR3: CSVAEFSYEQYF

size: once
V: TRBV28
J: TRBJ2-1
D: .
DNA: TGTGCCAGCAGTTTGACTACACGAAAAAACAATGAGCAGTTCTTC
CDR3: CASSLTTRKNNEQFF

size: few
V: TRBV27
J: TRBJ2-7
D: .
DNA: TGTGCCAGCAGTTTTAGGGCCCTAACCTCGGCCGAGCAGTACTTC
CDR3: CASSFRALTSAEQYF

size: .
V: TRBV28
J: TRBJ1-2
D: .
DNA: TGTGCCAGCTCCCCAGGGAACCACTATGGCTACACCTTC
CDR3: CASSPGNHYGYTF

size: .
V: TRBV6-4
J: TRBJ2-3
D: .
DNA: TGTGCCAGCAGGTTTGAGGGATCAGATACGCAGTATTTT
CDR3: CASRFEGSDTQYF

size: once
V: TRBV5-4
J: TRBJ2-3
D: .
DNA: TGTGCCAGCAGCTTGGATGAGCGAGGGCCCCCAGATACGCAGTATTTT
CDR3: CASSLDERGPPDTQYF

size: medium-sized
V: TRBV7-3
J: TRBJ2-6
D: TRBD2
DNA: TGTGCCAGCAGCTTAGACCCACTAGCGGGAGCTGGGGCCAACGTCCTGACTTTC
CDR3: CASSLDPLAGAGANVLTF

size: once
V: TRBV5-6
J: TRBJ2-3
D: TRBD2
DNA: TGTGCCAGCAGCTTTCTAGCGGGAGGGCGGGTAGATACGCAGTATTTT
CDR3: CASSFLAGGRVDTQYF

size: .
V: TRBV28
J: TRBJ2-6
D: .
DNA: TGTGCCAGCACCAAGCCAGGATTGCGTGGGGCCAACGTCCTGACTTTC
CDR3: CASTKPGLRGANVLTF

size: .
V: TRBV5-6
J: TRBJ1-2
D: .
DNA: TGTGCCAGCAGCTTTACCGACGGTCAATTTATCTTC
CDR3: CASSFTDGQFIF

size: .
V: TRBV5-1
J: TRBJ2-1
D: .
DNA: TGCGCCAGCAGCTTGGGGGGTGATGAGCAGTTCTTC
CDR3: CASSLGGDEQFF

size: .
V: TRBV6-6
J: TRBJ2-1
D: TRBD2
DNA: TGTGCCAGCAGAGCGGGACTGGGTTACAATGAGCAGTTCTTC
CDR3: CASRAGLGYNEQFF

size: .
V: TRBV10-3
J: TRBJ2-3
D: TRBD2
DNA: TGTGCCATCAGTGCGGGCGGCGGGAGGGGCACAGATACGCAGTATTTT
CDR3: CAISAGGGRGTDTQYF

size: .
V: TRBV7-9
J: TRBJ1-1
D: TRBD1
DNA: TGTGCCAGCAGCCCCCAGACAGGGCAAACTGAAGCTTTCTTT
CDR3: CASSPQTGQTEAFF

size: .
V: TRBV28
J: TRBJ1-5
D: .
DNA: TGTGCCAGCAGTTTTCAGCTCAATCAGCCCCAGCATTTT
CDR3: CASSFQLNQPQHF

size: .
V: TRBV7-9
J: TRBJ1-3
D: .
DNA: TGTGCCAGCAGCTTAAACAGTGGCTCTGGAAACACCATATATTTT
CDR3: CASSLNSGSGNTIYF

size: .
V: TRBV5-1
J: TRBJ2-7
D: .
DNA: TGCGCCAGCACCCCAAGGGGCCTGACCTACGAGCAGTACTTC
CDR3: CASTPRGLTYEQYF

size: .
V: TRBV29-1
J: TRBJ1-1
D: .
DNA: TGCAGCTATGGACGGATGAACACTGAAGCTTTCTTT
CDR3: CSYGRMNTEAFF